The 21 T cell receptor beta chains listed next were all sequenced from one sample in a study of T cells after somatic rescue of genetic block. Assay: immunoSEQ multiplex PCR; the TCRdb copy retains only in-frame clones and omits some. This repertoire shows 15,000 or so clones, under 75% found once; its top ten account for approximately 15%. The sample taken for sequencing was peripheral blood mononuclear cells (PBMCs). The source is a boy between 10 and 17 years old.

The chain recombines TRBV5-1 with TRBJ2-5; 7 positions agree with TRBD1. The V segment lost 2 bases and the J segment 5 bases; nucleotides outside the gene matches: 6. The CDR3 extends over 14 amino acids. CDR1 and CDR2 (germline): SGHRS, YFSETQ. CDR3 loop: CASSFDRVVETQYF. The DNA for the CDR3 is TGCGCCAGCAGCTTCGACAGGGTCGTGGAGACCCAGTACTTC.

The V and J genes are TRBV25-1 and TRBJ2-2; D unclear. Looked up from germline, CDR1 is MGHDK and CDR2 is SYGVNS. The CDR3 has 14 residues. V was cut by 2 bases and J by 6 bases, with 10 bases left in between. The CDR3 nucleotides read TGTGCCAGCAGTGAAAGGCGGAAGGCCGGGGAGCTGTTTTTT. Translated: CASSERRKAGELFF.

The chain carries TRBV11-2 and TRBJ1-1; D is possibly TRBD1 (5 bases). Germline lookup yields CDR1 SGHAT and CDR2 FQNNGV. Trimming left V 3 bases short and J 3 bases short, with 17 bases between. The CDR3 runs 16 residues. The CDR3 DNA sequence: TGTGCCAGCAGCTTCCCGGGGCCCCGGGGTGACACTGAAGCTTTCTTT. Translation: CASSFPGPRGDTEAFF.

CDR3 protein: CASSPPTRLYNEQFF. In DNA form, the CDR3 reads TGTGCCAGCTCACCCCCGACTAGGTTGTACAATGAGCAGTTCTTC. The chain employs TRBV18 and TRBJ2-1; a possible D gene is TRBD2 (6 bases). Germline V gene sequence: CDR1 KGHSH, CDR2 LQKENI. The V and J ends lost 3 bases and 4 bases respectively, with 13 bases between them. The length of the CDR3 is 15 residues.

This clone showed up just a few times. The rearrangement joins TRBV5-1 to TRBJ1-4; D gene uncertain. With 3 bases removed from V and 7 bases from J, the gap between germline ends came to 16 bases. CDR3 size: 15 residues. Germline CDR1 is SGHRS and CDR2 is YFSETQ. CDR3 region: CASSSAVSGSEKLFF. In DNA form, the CDR3 reads TGCGCCAGCAGCTCGGCAGTCAGTGGTAGTGAAAAACTGTTTTTT.

This clone has more than one count but fewer than ten. The chain combines TRBV2 with TRBJ1-6; 8 nucleotides line up with TRBD1. Germline V gene data show CDR1 as SNHLY and CDR2 as FYNNEI. The CDR3 is 16 amino acids. The V and J ends lost 10 bases and 6 bases, in that order; junction bases with no gene match: 14. The CDR3 here is CAKSPGTGVTNSPLHF. The CDR3 nucleotides are TGTGCCAAATCCCCCGGGACAGGTGTCACTAATTCACCCCTCCACTTT. Filled out from reference TRBV2 and TRBJ1-6, the complete variable domain reads EPEVTQTPSHQVTQMGQEVILRCVPISNHLYFYWYRQILGQKVEFLVSFYNNEISEKSEIFDDQFSVERPDGSNFTLKIRSTKLEDSAMYFCAKSPGTGVTNSPLHFGNGTRLTVT.

The rearrangement uses TRBV4-2 and TRBJ2-3, with TRBD2 matching 13 bases. Unmatched junction bases numbered 2, after V lost 0 bases and J lost 5 bases. CDR1 LGHNA and CDR2 YNFKEQ come from the germline V gene. The CDR3 is 16 amino acids. CDR3 sequence (DNA): TGTGCCAGCAGCCAAGACGGACTAGCGGGAGAAGATACGCAGTATTTT. Amino acids: CASSQDGLAGEDTQYF.

The gene calls are TRBV9 and TRBJ2-5, with D uncertain. The CDR3 spans 12 residues. The V gene lost 1 base and the J gene lost 9 bases, with 10 bases spanning the gap. The germline gives CDR1 SGDLS, CDR2 YYNGEE. In DNA form, the CDR3 reads TGTGCCAGCAGCGTAATACATGGCGCCCAGTACTTC. This encodes CASSVIHGAQYF.

There are a few counts of this clone. The chain is built from TRBV18 and TRBJ1-3, with 7 bases identical to TRBD1. The CDR3 extends over 16 amino acids. V shed 3 bases and J 0 bases; nucleotides not matched to a gene: 5. The germline V gene encodes CDR1 KGHSH and CDR2 LQKENI. The CDR3 loop is CASSPRTGHSGNTIYF. CDR3 bases: TGTGCCAGCTCACCTAGGACAGGACACTCTGGAAACACCATATATTTT.

The chain has TRBV5-1 and TRBJ2-7; D is perhaps TRBD2 (5 bases). The CDR3 is 16 amino acids. Trimming cost V 4 bases and J 3 bases, with 20 bases left between them. Per germline, CDR1 SGHRS and CDR2 YFSETQ. DNA for the CDR3: TGCGCCAGCAGCACCCCGGGGAGAGAAACATTCTACGAGCAGTACTTC. This encodes CASSTPGRETFYEQYF. The variable domain in full, completed from reference TRBV5-1 and TRBJ2-7, reads KAGVTQTPRYLIKTRGQQVTLSCSPISGHRSVSWYQQTPGQGLQFLFEYFSETQRNKGNFPGRFSGRQFSNSRSEMNVSTLELGDSALYLCASSTPGRETFYEQYFGPGTRLTVT.

The table lists this clone with a count of one. The rearrangement uses TRBV7-8 and TRBJ2-7, with unresolved D. V lost 5 bases to trimming and J lost 1 base, with 9 bases between them. This CDR3 has 13 residues. Germline lookup yields CDR1 SGHVS and CDR2 FQNEAQ. The CDR3 is CASSPPGSYEQYF. The CDR3 nucleotides read TGTGCCAGCAGCCCTCCTGGGTCCTACGAGCAGTACTTC.

The chain is built from TRBV9 and TRBJ2-7, with 8 bases that match TRBD1. The CDR3 length is 14 residues. Per germline, CDR1 SGDLS and CDR2 YYNGEE. V dropped 3 bases and J dropped 2; count of bases not matched to a gene: 4. DNA of the CDR3: TGTGCCAGCAGCGAGGACAGGGCCCCCTACGAGCAGTACTTC. Its protein product is CASSEDRAPYEQYF.

The chain employs TRBV11-2 and TRBJ1-1, with D possibly being TRBD1 (6 bases). CDR1 and CDR2 (germline): SGHAT, FQNNGV. Trimming pared 0 bases from V and 7 bases from J, leaving 12 bases between. The CDR3 extends over 14 amino acids. The CDR3 region has the DNA TGTGCCAGCAGCTTAGAATACAGGGACGGTGAAGCTTTCTTT. It is translated as CASSLEYRDGEAFF.

The chain carries TRBV7-3 and TRBJ2-2; 12 positions match TRBD1. This CDR3 comprises 16 residues. CDR1 is SGHTA and CDR2 is FQGTGA in the germline V gene. Trimming removed 5 bases from V and 4 bases from J; junction bases left unmatched: 5. CDR3 sequence (DNA): TGTGCCAGCAGCCGCAGGGGACAGGGGGCCACCGGGGAGCTGTTTTTT. Translating gives CASSRRGQGATGELFF.

The chain couples TRBV28 to TRBJ2-5; no clear D. In germline, CDR1 is MDHEN, CDR2 SYDVKM. Between the trimmed V and J ends, which lost 5 bases and 3 bases, there was a span of 16 bases. The CDR3 extends over 15 amino acids. In DNA form, the CDR3 reads TGTGCCAGCAGTCCCACCGGCAGGTTGAAAGAGACCCAGTACTTC. Translated, it gives CASSPTGRLKETQYF.

The chain couples TRBV2 to TRBJ2-7; a possible D gene is TRBD2 (6 bases). The CDR3 has 15 residues. Germline lookup yields CDR1 SNHLY and CDR2 FYNNEI. V was cut by 0 bases and J by 4 bases, with 13 bases left in between. The chain's CDR3 is CASSEALAGSYEQYF. Written as DNA, the CDR3 is TGTGCCAGCAGTGAAGCGCTTGCGGGGTCTTACGAGCAGTACTTC.

The V gene is TRBV11-2, the J gene TRBJ2-7; TRBD2 agrees at 7 bases. Germline V lookup: CDR1 SGHAT, CDR2 FQNNGV. CDR3 length: 14 amino acids. Trimming at V came to 7 bases and at J to 0 bases, leaving 6 bases not matched to a gene. The DNA of the CDR3 is TGTGCCAGCACCACTAGCGCGGCCTCCTACGAGCAGTACTTC. Its protein is CASTTSAASYEQYF.

The chain uses TRBV28 and TRBJ2-3, with 10 bases fitting TRBD2. V lost 1 base, J lost 0 bases, and 13 bases stayed unmatched. The CDR3 has 20 amino acids. Per germline, CDR1 MDHEN and CDR2 SYDVKM. CDR3 sequence reads: CASSLYGVESGGASTDTQYF. In nucleotides, the CDR3 is TGTGCCAGCAGTTTATATGGGGTAGAGAGCGGGGGGGCTAGCACAGATACGCAGTATTTT.

The V call is TRBV6-1, the J call TRBJ1-2, with no clear D. Trimming removed 6 bases at V and 0 bases at J, with 11 bases between. The CDR3 totals 14 residues. CDR1 and CDR2 (germline): MNHNS, SASEGT. The DNA for the CDR3 is TGTGCCAGCAGACTAAGCGGTACTAACTATGGCTACACCTTC. Translation: CASRLSGTNYGYTF.

Comment on this clone: Germline and junction disagree at one end, which may indicate a read error. This sequence joins TRBV2 and TRBJ1-5; a possible D gene is TRBD1 (5 bases). CDR3 length equals 15 residues. Germline V gene sequence: CDR1 SNHLY, CDR2 FYNNEI. This CDR3 is CASKMGSGIGQPRHF. CDR3 DNA sequence: TGTGCCAGCAAAATGGGATCAGGGATTGGTCAGCCCCGGCATTTT.

Of note for this clone: The sample carries other DNA sequences with the same CDR3. This rearrangement joins TRBV5-1 to TRBJ2-7; TRBD2 aligns across 16 bases. Per germline, CDR1 SGHRS and CDR2 YFSETQ. With V trimmed by 3 bases and J by 7 bases, 16 bases remained unmatched. The CDR3 loop spans 19 amino acids. This CDR3 reads CASSSGLAGGPGTYYEQYF. In nucleotides, the CDR3 is TGCGCCAGCAGCTCGGGACTAGCGGGAGGGCCGGGTACTTACTATGAGCAGTACTTC.